This passage covers 32 T cell receptor beta chains from one sample sequenced in a study of identical twins. TCRdb fed the 5' RACE reads into MiXCR, producing one record per CDR3 protein. The table shows about 890,000 distinct CDR3 sequences, with roughly an eighth occurring only once. This same sample was also part of a study on yellow fever vaccine responses in identical twins.

The sample consisted of PBMCs. The receptors here all came from a woman younger than 30 in good health.

This clonotype was seen at least ten times. The chain is built from TRBV10-3 and TRBJ2-1; the match to TRBD1 covers 9 bases. V lost 2 bases and J lost 4; bases outside the gene matches: 6. CDR3 length: 16 residues. CDR1 ENHRY and CDR2 SYGVKD come from the germline V gene. CDR3 DNA sequence: TGTGCCATCAGTGAGCCCCGGGACAGGGAATACAATGAGCAGTTCTTC. Translating it yields CAISEPRDREYNEQFF.

Only a few counts were recorded for this clonotype. V and J are TRBV3-1 and TRBJ2-1; D tentatively fits TRBD1 or TRBD2 (5 bases each). CDR1 is LGHDT and CDR2 is YNNKEL in the germline V gene (reference sequence). The CDR3 sequence is 18 residues long. The V and J ends lost 0 bases and 4 bases respectively, with 19 bases between them. CDR3 DNA: TGTGCCAGCAGCCAAGATAGCGTCACCGGGACGAAATACAATGAGCAGTTCTTC. Translating gives CASSQDSVTGTKYNEQFF.

J is TRBJ2-5 and V is TRBV6-5; possibly TRBD1 for D (6 bases). The CDR3 covers 14 residues. The germline V and J ends were trimmed by 2 bases and 3 bases, with 10 bases remaining between them. Germline CDR1 reads MNHEY; CDR2 reads SVGAGI. CDR3 coding DNA: TGTGCCAGCAGTTACGACTGGACAGAAGAGACCCAGTACTTC. It encodes CASSYDWTEETQYF.

The sample holds many counts of this clonotype. J is TRBJ2-1 and V is TRBV4-1, with D possibly TRBD2 on 6 matching bases. Germline V gene sequence: CDR1 MGHRA, CDR2 YSYEKL. The CDR3 spans 18 residues. Trimming took off 1 base at V and 4 bases at J, with 20 bases between the two ends. CDR3 protein: CASSQGNFVGEAYNEQFF. DNA for the CDR3: TGCGCCAGCAGCCAAGGGAACTTTGTGGGGGAGGCGTACAATGAGCAGTTCTTC.

This clonotype was seen more than once but under ten times. The chain employs TRBV9 and TRBJ2-1, with 9 nucleotides matching TRBD2. This CDR3 contains 16 residues. V was clipped by 2 bases and J by 2 bases; unmatched bases: 5. Germline CDR1 SGDLS, CDR2 YYNGEE. CDR3 bases: TGTGCCAGCAGCGTCTCCCTAGCGGGACCCTACAATGAGCAGTTCTTC. Translated, it gives CASSVSLAGPYNEQFF.

The J gene is TRBJ2-7, the V gene TRBV5-1; D is possibly TRBD2 (6 bases). CDR1 and CDR2 from the germline V gene are SGHRS and YFSETQ. This CDR3 spans 16 amino acids. The V end lost 0 bases, the J end lost 1 base, and 14 bases lay between the germline ends. CDR3 DNA sequence: TGCGCCAGCAGCTTGGTTCTCCCGGGGGAATCCTACGAGCAGTACTTC. It is translated as CASSLVLPGESYEQYF.

This clonotype was found a few times. The chain joins TRBV12-3 or TRBV12-4 to TRBJ2-2, with 14 bases lining up with TRBD2. This CDR3 has 20 residues. V gave up 4 bases and J gave up 2 bases; unmatched junction bases: 12. The CDR3 DNA follows: TGTGCCAGCAGTTCCCGGGACAGGGGACTAGCGGGAGCCAACACCGGGGAGCTGTTTTTT. Translating gives CASSSRDRGLAGANTGELFF.

V and J are TRBV5-6 and TRBJ2-1, with D unresolved. Germline values: CDR1 SGHDT, CDR2 YYEEEE. The V gene lost 2 bases and the J gene lost 12 bases, with 9 bases spanning the gap. The CDR3 extends over 11 amino acids. The CDR3 DNA is TGTGCCAGCAGCTTCCTAGGGCCGCAGTTCTTC. Amino acid sequence: CASSFLGPQFF.

V gene TRBV20-1 combines with J gene TRBJ2-7; D unresolved. This CDR3 is 16 amino acids long. V was pared by 3 bases and J by 0 bases, with 18 bases between. The germline V gene encodes CDR1 DFQATT and CDR2 SNEGSKA (reference sequence). In nucleotides, the CDR3 is TGCAGTGCTAGGGGCCTTGAGGACCTAATCTCCTACGAGCAGTACGTC. It is translated as CSARGLEDLISYEQYV.

This clonotype was recorded a few times. CDR3 region: CASSLGIGSSYNQPQHF. The CDR3 DNA reads as TGTGCCAGCAGCTTAGGTATTGGTAGCAGCTACAATCAGCCCCAGCATTTT. This rearrangement joins TRBV7-8 to TRBJ1-5; no definite D call. This CDR3 contains 17 residues. Germline V gives CDR1 SGHVS, CDR2 FQNEAQ. V lost 1 base to trimming and J lost 3 bases, with 16 bases between them.

V usage is TRBV7-9 and J usage is TRBJ2-7; no reliable D call. Trimming cost V 1 base and J 7 bases, with 8 bases left between them. The CDR3 extends over 12 amino acids. The germline V gene has CDR1 SEHNR and CDR2 FQNEAQ (reference sequence). The CDR3, as DNA: TGTGCCAGCAGCTTAGTTGCGGAAGAGCAGTACTTC. Protein sequence: CASSLVAEEQYF.

This clonotype was seen ten or more times. V gene TRBV29-1 combines with J gene TRBJ1-1; D is possibly TRBD1 (6 bases). Between the trimmed V and J ends, which lost 7 bases and 1 base, there was a span of 10 bases. From germline, CDR1 is SQVTM and CDR2 ANQGSEA. This CDR3 region has 12 residues. The CDR3 nucleotides are TGCAGCGCTGGGACAACGAACACTGAAGCTTTCTTT. It translates to CSAGTTNTEAFF.

This clonotype has just a few counts. The V gene is TRBV3-1, the J gene TRBJ1-5; 8 bases match TRBD1. Germline CDR1 is LGHDT and CDR2 is YNNKEL (reference sequence). The CDR3 loop spans 15 amino acids. Trimming took 4 bases from V and 4 from J; bases not matched to a gene: 6. In DNA form, the CDR3 reads TGTGCCAGCAGCCCCACGACAGGGGCAAATCAGCCCCAGCATTTT. Its protein product is CASSPTTGANQPQHF.

This clonotype came up a few times. The chain uses TRBV6-5 and TRBJ2-5; D unclear. Germline V lookup: CDR1 MNHEY, CDR2 SVGAGI. This CDR3 spans 16 amino acids. Between the trimmed V and J ends, which lost 1 base and 1 base, there was a span of 13 bases. CDR3 sequence: CASSYLGRAFQETQYF. The CDR3 coding sequence is TGTGCCAGCAGTTACTTGGGTCGGGCCTTCCAAGAGACCCAGTACTTC.

This sequence joins TRBV12-3 or TRBV12-4 and TRBJ2-2, with TRBD1 identical over 7 bases. The CDR3 length is 16 residues. V lost 5 bases and J lost 1; bases outside the gene matches: 7. The CDR3 here is CASSRPDRENTGELFF. For the CDR3, the DNA is TGTGCCAGCAGTAGACCCGACAGGGAGAACACCGGGGAGCTGTTTTTT.

V usage is TRBV12-3 or TRBV12-4 and J usage is TRBJ2-1, with 7 bases aligning to TRBD2. The CDR3 is 17 residues long. Losses at the gene ends were 5 bases for V and 2 bases for J; bases not matched to a gene: 12. Here the CDR3 DNA reads TGTGCCAGCAGTCCGGCTCCGAGGACTAGTACCTACAATGAGCAGTTCTTC. This gives the protein CASSPAPRTSTYNEQFF.

The chain has TRBV4-2 and TRBJ1-2; D gene unclear. The CDR3 has 15 amino acids. The V gene lost 1 base and the J gene lost 7 bases, with 16 bases spanning the gap. Germline V gene data show CDR1 as LGHNA and CDR2 as YNFKEQ. This CDR3 is CASSQAYPDWAGYTF. CDR3 DNA sequence: TGTGCCAGCAGCCAAGCGTATCCGGACTGGGCTGGCTACACCTTC.

This clonotype was seen only a few times. The chain couples TRBV11-2 to TRBJ2-7; TRBD2 is a possible D gene (5 bases). Deletions cut 5 bases from V and 6 bases from J, with 20 bases between. The germline V gene has CDR1 SGHAT and CDR2 FQNNGV. CDR3 length: 15 amino acids. In DNA form, the CDR3 reads TGTGCCAGCAGCCTCCCCTTTGTGGGAGACCCCGAGCAGTACTTC. Translated, it gives CASSLPFVGDPEQYF.

The table lists this clonotype with many counts. The chain is built from TRBV5-6 and TRBJ2-1; D gene ambiguous. The CDR3 length is 14 residues. The germline V gene encodes CDR1 SGHDT and CDR2 YYEEEE. Deletions cut 7 bases from V and 0 bases from J, with 11 bases between. The CDR3 loop is CASRPISSYNEQFF. For the CDR3, the DNA is TGTGCCAGCCGCCCTATAAGCTCCTACAATGAGCAGTTCTTC.

The CDR3 loop is CATSRSPGDEETQYF. CDR3 in DNA: TGTGCCACCAGCAGATCCCCAGGGGATGAAGAGACCCAGTACTTC. V and J are TRBV15 and TRBJ2-5, with D tentatively TRBD1 (6 bases). Germline lookup yields CDR1 LNHNV and CDR2 YYDKDF (reference sequence). The CDR3 loop spans 15 amino acids. V was shortened by 2 bases and J by 3 bases, with 13 bases between the two germline ends.

This clonotype has ten or more counts. The chain employs TRBV15 and TRBJ1-5; TRBD1 matches 8 bases. The germline V gene has CDR1 LNHNV and CDR2 YYDKDF (reference sequence). V lost 2 bases and J lost 7; bases outside the gene matches: 10. The CDR3 covers 16 residues. CDR3 sequence reads: CATSRKSGQGGQPQHF. CDR3 bases: TGTGCCACCAGCAGAAAATCTGGACAGGGAGGCCAGCCCCAGCATTTT.

At least ten counts were recorded for this clonotype. J is TRBJ2-1 and V is TRBV12-3 or TRBV12-4; D may match TRBD1 or TRBD2 (6 bases each). This CDR3 is built from 15 residues. Trimming took off 7 bases at V and 2 bases at J, with 15 bases between the two ends. Written as DNA, the CDR3 is TGTGCCAGCACGGGTCGGGGGCCAGCCTACAATGAGCAGTTCTTC. This codes for CASTGRGPAYNEQFF.

The chain combines TRBV19 with TRBJ2-5, with 11 positions matching TRBD2. This CDR3 has 16 amino acids. Germline CDR1 reads LNHDA; CDR2 reads SQIVND (reference sequence). The V gene end was trimmed by 4 bases and the J gene end by 5 bases; junction bases not matched to a gene: 9. In DNA, the CDR3 is TGTGCCAGTAGTACCATGGGACTAGCGGCAAGGGAGACCCAGTACTTC. This gives the protein CASSTMGLAARETQYF.

The V gene is TRBV2, the J gene TRBJ2-1; D might be TRBD2 (5 bases). Trimming took 2 bases from V and 9 from J, leaving 8 bases between them. CDR3 length: 12 amino acids. Per germline, CDR1 SNHLY and CDR2 FYNNEI. The CDR3 coding sequence is TGTGCCAGCAGTGAACGAAGCGGTGAGCAGTTCTTC. It yields the protein CASSERSGEQFF.

This clonotype has only a few counts. A read error may account for a junction end that differs from germline. This sequence joins TRBV10-3 and TRBJ2-1; possible D gene TRBD1, 6 bases. This CDR3 has 10 amino acids. Germline CDR1 is ENHRY and CDR2 is SYGVKD. CDR3 sequence: CAISEGTPLF. CDR3 nucleotide sequence: TGTGCCATCAGTGAAGGGACACCGCTTTTC.

This clonotype was found many times. The gene calls are TRBV7-7 and TRBJ2-3; tentatively, D is TRBD2 (6 bases). Germline CDR1 SSHAT, CDR2 FNYEAQ (reference sequence). This CDR3 comprises 15 residues. V lost 5 bases to trimming and J lost 1 base, with 13 bases between them. CDR3 residues: CASSPRESGTDTQYF. CDR3 sequence (DNA): TGTGCCAGCAGCCCACGGGAGTCCGGCACAGATACGCAGTATTTT. The complete variable domain, with remaining parts taken from reference TRBV7-7 and TRBJ2-3, reads GAGVSQSPRYKVTKRGQDVTLRCDPISSHATLYWYQQALGQGPEFLTYFNYEAQPDKSGLPSDRFSAERPEGSISTLTIQRTEQRDSAMYRCASSPRESGTDTQYFGPGTRLTVL.

The chain combines TRBV6-6 with TRBJ1-1; TRBD1 might be the D (6 bases). This CDR3 is 12 amino acids long. Germline lookup yields CDR1 MNHNY and CDR2 SVGAGI (reference sequence). Trimming left V 7 bases short and J 8 bases short, with 14 bases between. The CDR3: CASKKQGFEAFF. CDR3 bases: TGTGCCAGCAAAAAACAGGGTTTCGAAGCTTTCTTT.

The sample holds a few counts of this clonotype. The J gene is TRBJ1-5, the V gene TRBV18; D not certain. CDR1 and CDR2 (germline): KGHSH, LQKENI. V lost 4 bases and J 0 bases, leaving 7 bases between the germline ends. This CDR3 has 14 residues. CDR3 sequence: CASSRAHSNQPQHF. As DNA, the CDR3 is TGTGCCAGCTCACGCGCACATAGCAATCAGCCCCAGCATTTT.

This clonotype has a count of ten or more. J is TRBJ2-7 and V is TRBV12-3 or TRBV12-4; 13 nucleotides align to TRBD2. CDR3 length: 16 residues. V lost 4 bases to trimming and J lost 3 bases; unmatched junction nucleotides: 6. Here the CDR3 reads CASSSPWTSGSYEQYF. The DNA of the CDR3 is TGTGCCAGCAGTTCCCCATGGACTAGCGGGAGCTACGAGCAGTACTTC.

This clonotype was detected many times. V and J are TRBV9 and TRBJ2-7, with D hard to call. The ends were cut back, 0 bases at V and 0 bases at J, with 7 bases in the middle. The CDR3 spans 14 residues. Germline V gene sequence: CDR1 SGDLS, CDR2 YYNGEE. CDR3 sequence reads: CASSVVGSSYEQYF. CDR3 bases: TGTGCCAGCAGCGTAGTAGGCAGCTCCTACGAGCAGTACTTC.

Written as DNA, the CDR3 is TGTGCCAGCAGCTTAACAGACCTTTACAATGAGCAGTTCTTC. It translates to CASSLTDLYNEQFF. The V call is TRBV7-9, the J call TRBJ2-1; unclear D gene. Per germline, CDR1 SEHNR and CDR2 FQNEAQ (reference sequence). The CDR3 runs to 14 residues. V was pared by 2 bases and J by 4 bases, with 9 bases between.

The chain recombines TRBV7-6 with TRBJ1-1; 7 bases fit TRBD1. The CDR3 has 14 amino acids. The V and J ends lost 5 bases and 4 bases, in that order; junction bases with no gene match: 7. CDR1 is SGHVS, CDR2 FNYEAQ, per germline. The CDR3 spells CASSRGTEITEAFF. CDR3 bases: TGTGCCAGCAGCCGCGGGACAGAGATCACTGAAGCTTTCTTT.